The clone carrying this T cell receptor beta chain occurred once. Produced via immunoSEQ multiplex PCR; TCRdb's table is partial and in-frame only. The data hold 650,000 to 950,000 clones, with approximately 83% observed a single time. This sample is drawn from a study of shared T cell receptors in the human thymus. V lost 7 bases and J lost 5, with 14 bases in between. Germline V gene lookup returns CDR1 MNHEY and CDR2 SVGAGI. The CDR3 loop spans 13 amino acids. This sample also appeared in a second study, on human thymus T cells. That publication notes: The donors were infants in Finland with congenital heart defects, otherwise immunologically healthy. The study used thymus tissue resected during corrective heart surgery. Thymic and blood repertoires seemed to show skewed V and J gene use. A high degree of thymic repertoire overlap among unrelated individuals was reported in related research.

The chain carries TRBV6-5 and TRBJ1-1; D gene uncertain. Sequencing was carried out using thymocytes. This sequence originates from a girl under three years old with a congenital heart defect. The CDR3 DNA reads as TGTGCCAGCACCTACGGGGAGAATACTGAAGCTTTCTTT. It codes for CASTYGENTEAFF.